This TCR beta chain emerged from a study of T cells in Graves' hyperthyroidism and ophthalmopathy. Germline-derived CDR1 and CDR2 are ENHRY and SYGVKD. Between the trimmed V and J ends, which lost 4 bases and 3 bases, there was a span of 12 bases. The CDR3 runs 14 residues. RNA transcripts were the template for amplifying TCR beta CDR3 regions. HTBI primers were used for first-round RT-PCR of the TCR CDR3. In TCRdb, the multiplex PCR reads were re-called with MiXCR into one record per CDR3 protein. The table includes 250,000 or so distinct CDR3 sequences, less than 20% detected once. Source material: blood. This receptor was identified in a woman aged 18-30 years with Graves' ophthalmopathy. J is TRBJ1-1 and V is TRBV10-3; D call uncertain. As DNA, the CDR3 is TGTGCCATCAGTGGGGTAAAGTTTGACACTGAAGCTTTCTTT. Protein sequence: CAISGVKFDTEAFF.